The T cell receptor (beta chain) described here comes from a study of cytotoxic CD8 clonotypes in ibrutinib-treated CLL. The overall study: In all, more than 10 patients were relapsed/refractory, some 14 were treatment-naive and roughly 18 were IGHV unmutated. Roughly 24 partial and 2 complete responses; at median approximately 6 years, approximately 14 remitted, roughly twelve progressed. Findings and caveats of the study: Collection times varied between progressing and sustained-remission patients. Clonality, elevated at ibrutinib response, dropped back toward baseline at progression.

A word on this clone: Its specificity is unknown.

The method was immunoSEQ multiplex PCR; TCRdb's version includes in-frame clones alone and lacks a portion of them. Seen here are approximately 320,000 clones, 67% observed once, and the top ten hold roughly 6.3%. This CDR3 has 15 amino acids. Germline CDR1 reads SNHLY; CDR2 reads FYNNEI. V dropped 8 bases and J dropped 1 base, with 17 bases sitting between them. The source is a human donor with chronic lymphocytic leukemia. This specimen was PBMCs, taken after 36 months of ibrutinib treatment. The J gene is TRBJ1-2, the V gene TRBV2; no clear D gene. The CDR3 loop is CASSPPARLNYGYTF. CDR3 DNA sequence: TGTGCCAGCTCCCCGCCAGCACGTCTTAACTATGGCTACACCTTC.